This T cell receptor beta chain was profiled in a study of T cell repertoires in cytomegalovirus infection. Study context: CMV epitopes in the study were HLA-C-restricted (recently identified) and HLA-B-restricted (well studied). An indication of both CMV infection and matching HLA type came from public TCR beta signatures.

CDR3 length: 15 amino acids. Germline V lookup: CDR1 LGHNT, CDR2 FRNRAP. V trimming: 6 bases; J trimming: 0 bases; junction bases outside the gene matches: 5. Findings and caveats of the study: HLA-C-restricted TCR beta clonotypes specific for CMV led the ex vivo response.

With respect to this clonotype: The antigen is undetermined.

Using its own MiXCR run on the reads, TCRdb lists one record per CDR3 protein. The table records 250,000 to 400,000 distinct CDR3 sequences, around a quarter of them present only once. The TCR was taken from a human donor in good health (CMV status not recorded). Some clones in this sample may be carry-over from other donors' samples. The specimen comprised cultured PBMCs, sampled from culture after CMV antigen stimulation. The chain employs TRBV12-5 and TRBJ1-3, with 7 bases that match TRBD1. The CDR3 DNA follows: TGTGCTAGTGGAATTCCAGGGGGCTCTGGAAACACCATATATTTT. Protein: CASGIPGGSGNTIYF.